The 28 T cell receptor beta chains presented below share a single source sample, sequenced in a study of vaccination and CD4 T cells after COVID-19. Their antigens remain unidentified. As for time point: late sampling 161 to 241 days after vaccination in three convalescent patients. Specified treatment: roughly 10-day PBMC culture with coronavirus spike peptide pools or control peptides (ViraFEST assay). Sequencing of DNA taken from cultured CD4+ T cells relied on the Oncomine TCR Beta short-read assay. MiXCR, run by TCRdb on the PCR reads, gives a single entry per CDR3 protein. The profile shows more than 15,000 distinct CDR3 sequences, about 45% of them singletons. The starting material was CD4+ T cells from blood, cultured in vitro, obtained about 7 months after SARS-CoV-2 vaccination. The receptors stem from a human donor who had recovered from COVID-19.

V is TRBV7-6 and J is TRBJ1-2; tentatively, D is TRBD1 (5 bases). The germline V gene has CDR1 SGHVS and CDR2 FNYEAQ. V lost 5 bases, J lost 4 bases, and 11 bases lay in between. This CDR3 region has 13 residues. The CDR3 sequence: CASSRGGGYGYTF. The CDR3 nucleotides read TGTGCCAGCAGCCGAGGTGGGGGCTATGGCTACACCTTC.

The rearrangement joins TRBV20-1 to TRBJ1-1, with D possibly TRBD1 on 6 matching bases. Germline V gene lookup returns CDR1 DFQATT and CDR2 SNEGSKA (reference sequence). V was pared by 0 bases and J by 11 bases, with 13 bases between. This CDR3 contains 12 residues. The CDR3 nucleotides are TGCAGTGCTAGAGATCGGCAGGGGTGGGCTTTCTTT. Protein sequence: CSARDRQGWAFF.

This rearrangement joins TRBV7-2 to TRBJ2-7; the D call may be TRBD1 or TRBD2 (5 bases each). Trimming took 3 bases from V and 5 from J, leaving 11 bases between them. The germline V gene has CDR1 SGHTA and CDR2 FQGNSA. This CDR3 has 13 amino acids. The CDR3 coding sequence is TGTGCCAGCAGCTTTGCAGGGACGAACGAGCAGTACTTC. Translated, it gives CASSFAGTNEQYF.

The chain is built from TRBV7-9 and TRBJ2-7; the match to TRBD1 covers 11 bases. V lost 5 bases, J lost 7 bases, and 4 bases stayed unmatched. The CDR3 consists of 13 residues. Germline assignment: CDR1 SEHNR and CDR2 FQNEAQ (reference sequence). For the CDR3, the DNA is TGTGCCAGCAGCCGCGGGACAGGGGGTGAGCAGTACTTC. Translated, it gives CASSRGTGGEQYF.

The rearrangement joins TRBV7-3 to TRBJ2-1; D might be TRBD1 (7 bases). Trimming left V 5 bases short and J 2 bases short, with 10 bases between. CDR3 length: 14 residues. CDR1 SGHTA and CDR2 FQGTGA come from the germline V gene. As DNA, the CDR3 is TGTGCCAGCAGCCCAGGGGGGCCCTACAATGAGCAGTTCTTC. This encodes CASSPGGPYNEQFF.

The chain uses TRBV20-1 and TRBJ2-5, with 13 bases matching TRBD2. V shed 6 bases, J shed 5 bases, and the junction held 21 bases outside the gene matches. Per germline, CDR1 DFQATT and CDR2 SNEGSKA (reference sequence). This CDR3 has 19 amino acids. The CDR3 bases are TGCAGTGCCGGACAAATCCCGGGACTAGCGGGATCGCTACGGGAGACCCAGTACTTC. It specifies CSAGQIPGLAGSLRETQYF.

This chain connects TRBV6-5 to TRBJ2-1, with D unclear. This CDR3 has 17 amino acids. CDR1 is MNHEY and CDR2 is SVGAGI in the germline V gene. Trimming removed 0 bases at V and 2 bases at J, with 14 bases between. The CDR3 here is CASSYSGITLTYNEQFF. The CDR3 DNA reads TGTGCCAGCAGTTACTCGGGGATAACCCTTACCTACAATGAGCAGTTCTTC.

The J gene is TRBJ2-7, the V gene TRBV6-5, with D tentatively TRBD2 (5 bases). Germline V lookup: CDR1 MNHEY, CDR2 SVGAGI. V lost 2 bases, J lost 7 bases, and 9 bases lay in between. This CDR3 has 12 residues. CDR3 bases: TGTGCCAGCAGTTACGTCGGGGAGGAGCAGTACTTC. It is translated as CASSYVGEEQYF.

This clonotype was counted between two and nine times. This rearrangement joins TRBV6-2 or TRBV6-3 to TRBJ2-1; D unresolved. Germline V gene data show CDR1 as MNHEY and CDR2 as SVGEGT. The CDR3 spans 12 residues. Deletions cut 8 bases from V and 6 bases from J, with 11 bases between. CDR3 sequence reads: CASAPRRNEQFF. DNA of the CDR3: TGTGCCAGCGCCCCGCGGCGCAATGAGCAGTTCTTC.

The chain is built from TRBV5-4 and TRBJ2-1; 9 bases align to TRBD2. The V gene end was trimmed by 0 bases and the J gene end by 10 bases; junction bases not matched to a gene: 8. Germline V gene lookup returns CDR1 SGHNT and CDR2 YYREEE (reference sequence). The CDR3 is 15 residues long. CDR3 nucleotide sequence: TGTGCCAGCAGCTTGGGCGGGGGGGGCCTCGAGGAGCAGTTCTTC. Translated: CASSLGGGGLEEQFF. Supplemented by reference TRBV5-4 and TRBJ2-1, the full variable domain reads ETGVTQSPTHLIKTRGQQVTLRCSSQSGHNTVSWYQQALGQGPQFIFQYYREEENGRGNFPPRFSGLQFPNYSSELNVNALELDDSALYLCASSLGGGGLEEQFFGPGTRLTVL.

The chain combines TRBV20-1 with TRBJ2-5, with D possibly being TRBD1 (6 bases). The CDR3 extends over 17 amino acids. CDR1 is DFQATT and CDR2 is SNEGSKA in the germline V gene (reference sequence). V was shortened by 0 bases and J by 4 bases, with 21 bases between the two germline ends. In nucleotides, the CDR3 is TGCAGTGCTAGAGACACAGGGCCCGCAGGTTTTGGAGAGACCCAGTACTTC. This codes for CSARDTGPAGFGETQYF.

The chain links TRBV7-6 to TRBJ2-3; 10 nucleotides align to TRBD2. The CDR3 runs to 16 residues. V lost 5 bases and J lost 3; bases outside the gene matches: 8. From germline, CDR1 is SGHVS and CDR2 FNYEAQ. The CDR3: CASSRALAGATDTQYF. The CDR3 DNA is TGTGCCAGCAGCCGGGCCCTAGCGGGGGCGACAGATACGCAGTATTTT.

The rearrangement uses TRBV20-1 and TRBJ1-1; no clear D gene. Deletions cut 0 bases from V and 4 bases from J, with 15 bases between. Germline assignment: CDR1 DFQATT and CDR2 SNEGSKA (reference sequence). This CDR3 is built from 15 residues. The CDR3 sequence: CSARDGKGPGTEAFF. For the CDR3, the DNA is TGCAGTGCTAGAGATGGGAAGGGCCCTGGCACTGAAGCTTTCTTT.

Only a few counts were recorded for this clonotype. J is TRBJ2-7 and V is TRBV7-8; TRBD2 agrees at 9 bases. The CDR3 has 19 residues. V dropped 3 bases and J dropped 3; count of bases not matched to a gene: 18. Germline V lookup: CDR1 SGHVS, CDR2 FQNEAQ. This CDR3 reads CASSFYRIPLAGGGYEQYF. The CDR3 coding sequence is TGTGCCAGCAGCTTCTACCGGATCCCTCTCGCGGGGGGGGGCTACGAGCAGTACTTC. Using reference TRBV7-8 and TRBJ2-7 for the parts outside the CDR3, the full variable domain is GAGVSQSPRYKVAKRGQDVALRCDPISGHVSLFWYQQALGQGPEFLTYFQNEAQLDKSGLPSDRFFAERPEGSVSTLKIQRTQQEDSAVYLCASSFYRIPLAGGGYEQYFGPGTRLTVT.

The CDR3 sequence is CASSLATGYGQETQYF. CDR3 nucleotide sequence: TGCGCCAGCAGCTTGGCCACAGGGTACGGTCAAGAGACCCAGTACTTC. The chain links TRBV5-1 to TRBJ2-5; possible D gene TRBD1, 6 bases. The V end lost 0 bases, the J end lost 2 bases, and 14 bases lay between the germline ends. CDR1 is SGHRS and CDR2 is YFSETQ in the germline V gene. The CDR3 runs 16 residues.

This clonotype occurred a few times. The DNA of the CDR3 is TGTGCCAGCGGGAAAGGTACAGGGAACTATGGCTACACCTTC. Translating gives CASGKGTGNYGYTF. The rearrangement joins TRBV6-1 to TRBJ1-2, with D possibly matching TRBD1 (6 bases). The V gene lost 8 bases and the J gene lost 2 bases, with 15 bases spanning the gap. The CDR3 length is 14 residues. Germline CDR1 reads MNHNS; CDR2 reads SASEGT.

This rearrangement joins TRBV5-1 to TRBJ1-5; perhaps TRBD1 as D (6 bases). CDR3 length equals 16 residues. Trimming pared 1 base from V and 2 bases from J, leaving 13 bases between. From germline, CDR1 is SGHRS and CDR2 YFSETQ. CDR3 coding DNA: TGCGCCAGCAGCTTGACAGGGAGGGGCGGCAATCAGCCCCAGCATTTT. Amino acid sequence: CASSLTGRGGNQPQHF.

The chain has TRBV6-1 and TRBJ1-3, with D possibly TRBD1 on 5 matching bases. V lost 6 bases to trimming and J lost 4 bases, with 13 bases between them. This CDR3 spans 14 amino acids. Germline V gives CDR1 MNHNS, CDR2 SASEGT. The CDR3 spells CASRGVTAGNTIYF. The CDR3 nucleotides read TGTGCCAGCAGAGGGGTGACGGCGGGAAACACCATATATTTT.

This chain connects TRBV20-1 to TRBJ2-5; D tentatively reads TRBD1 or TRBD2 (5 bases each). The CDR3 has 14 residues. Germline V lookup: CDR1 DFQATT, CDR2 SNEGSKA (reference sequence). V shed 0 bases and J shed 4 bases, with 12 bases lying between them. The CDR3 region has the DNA TGCAGTGCTAGAGAACCCGGGGCGGGAGAGACCCAGTACTTC. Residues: CSAREPGAGETQYF.

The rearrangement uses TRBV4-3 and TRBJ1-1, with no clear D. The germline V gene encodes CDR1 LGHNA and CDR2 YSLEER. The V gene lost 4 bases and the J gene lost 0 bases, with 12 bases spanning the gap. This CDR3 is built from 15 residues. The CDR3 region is CASSPMTGMNTEAFF. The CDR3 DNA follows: TGCGCCAGCAGCCCCATGACCGGGATGAACACTGAAGCTTTCTTT.

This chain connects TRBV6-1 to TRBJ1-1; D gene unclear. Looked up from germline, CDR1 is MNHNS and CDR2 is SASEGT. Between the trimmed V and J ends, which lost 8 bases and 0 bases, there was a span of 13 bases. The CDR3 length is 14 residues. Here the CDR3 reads CASGPGSLNTEAFF. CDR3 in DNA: TGTGCCAGCGGCCCGGGGAGCCTGAACACTGAAGCTTTCTTT.

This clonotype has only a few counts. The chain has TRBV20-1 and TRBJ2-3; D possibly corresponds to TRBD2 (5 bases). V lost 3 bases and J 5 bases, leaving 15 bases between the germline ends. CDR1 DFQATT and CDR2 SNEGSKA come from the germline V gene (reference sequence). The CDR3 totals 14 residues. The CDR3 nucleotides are TGCAGTGCTAGTCTCGGGGAGCGGCAAGATACGCAGTATTTT. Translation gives CSASLGERQDTQYF.

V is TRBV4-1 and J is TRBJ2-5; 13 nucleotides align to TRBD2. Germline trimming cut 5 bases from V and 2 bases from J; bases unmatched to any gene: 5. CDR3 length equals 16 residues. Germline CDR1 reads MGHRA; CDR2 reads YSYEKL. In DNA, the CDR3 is TGCGCCAGCAGCTCTGGACTAGCGGGGGATCAAGAGACCCAGTACTTC. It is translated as CASSSGLAGDQETQYF.

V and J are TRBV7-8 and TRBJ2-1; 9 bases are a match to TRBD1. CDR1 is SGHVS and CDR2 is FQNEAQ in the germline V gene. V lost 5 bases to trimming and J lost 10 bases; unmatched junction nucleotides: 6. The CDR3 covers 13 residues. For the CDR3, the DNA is TGTGCCAGCAGCCCCCGGACAGGGGAAGAGCAGTTCTTC. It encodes CASSPRTGEEQFF.

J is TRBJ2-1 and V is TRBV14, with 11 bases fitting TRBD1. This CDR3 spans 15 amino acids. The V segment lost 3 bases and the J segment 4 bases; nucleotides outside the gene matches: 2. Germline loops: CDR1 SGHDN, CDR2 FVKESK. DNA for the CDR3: TGTGCCAGCAGCCAGGACAGGGGGCGATACAATGAGCAGTTCTTC. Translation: CASSQDRGRYNEQFF.

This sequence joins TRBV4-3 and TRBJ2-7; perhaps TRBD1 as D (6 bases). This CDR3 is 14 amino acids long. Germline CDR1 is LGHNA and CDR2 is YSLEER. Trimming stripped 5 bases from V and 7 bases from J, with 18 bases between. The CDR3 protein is CASSTQQGLGEQYF. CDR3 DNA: TGCGCCAGCAGCACGCAACAGGGTTTGGGAGAGCAGTACTTC.

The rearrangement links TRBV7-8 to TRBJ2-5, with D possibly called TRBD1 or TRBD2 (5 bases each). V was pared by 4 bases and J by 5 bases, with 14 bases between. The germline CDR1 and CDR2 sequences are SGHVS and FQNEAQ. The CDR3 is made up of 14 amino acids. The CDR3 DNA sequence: TGTGCCAGCAGCTCCTTTCGGGGCGCCGAGACCCAGTACTTC. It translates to CASSSFRGAETQYF.

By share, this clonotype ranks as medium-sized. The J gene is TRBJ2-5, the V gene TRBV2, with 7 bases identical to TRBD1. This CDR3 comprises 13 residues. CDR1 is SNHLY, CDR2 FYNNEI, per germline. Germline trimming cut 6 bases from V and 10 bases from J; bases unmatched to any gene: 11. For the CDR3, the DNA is TGTGCCAGCAGGGAGAACAGGGGTGTCAGCCAGTACTTC. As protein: CASRENRGVSQYF.